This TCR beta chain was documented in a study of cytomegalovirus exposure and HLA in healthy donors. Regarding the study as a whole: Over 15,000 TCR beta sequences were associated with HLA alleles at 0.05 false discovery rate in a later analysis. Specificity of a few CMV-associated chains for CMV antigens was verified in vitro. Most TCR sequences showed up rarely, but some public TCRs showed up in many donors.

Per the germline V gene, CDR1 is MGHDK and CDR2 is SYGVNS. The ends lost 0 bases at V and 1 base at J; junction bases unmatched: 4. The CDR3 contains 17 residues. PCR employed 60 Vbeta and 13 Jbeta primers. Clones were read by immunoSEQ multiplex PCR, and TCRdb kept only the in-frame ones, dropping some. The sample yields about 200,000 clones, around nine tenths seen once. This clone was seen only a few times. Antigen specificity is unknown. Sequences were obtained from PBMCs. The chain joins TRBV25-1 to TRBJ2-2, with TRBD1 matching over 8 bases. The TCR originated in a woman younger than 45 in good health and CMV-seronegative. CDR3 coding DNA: TGTGCCAGCAGTGAATATTCAGGGACAGGGAACACCGGGGAGCTGTTTTTT. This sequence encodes CASSEYSGTGNTGELFF.